A single sample gave rise to the 12 T cell receptor beta chains below, sequenced in a study of blood T cell repertoires in COVID-19 (TCRdb year 2020). Libraries were made using the immunoSEQ multiplex PCR assay. The immuneACCESS repertoire file appears here via TCRdb, limited to in-frame rearrangements. These files lack a portion of the clones; in checked studies, under half of the deficit traces to unresolved V genes, and the cause of the others is not known. The sample profile shows 85,000 to 120,000 clones; around 73% of them were found once. The top ten clones comprise roughly 10% of the sample. The material sequenced was peripheral blood. The source is a man in his sixties with active or convalescent COVID-19.

The V gene is TRBV28, the J gene TRBJ1-3; 8 bases line up with TRBD1. The CDR3 has 11 amino acids. CDR1 and CDR2 from the germline V gene are MDHEN and SYDVKM. The junction had 7 bases not matched to a gene; V was cut back by 5 bases and J by 16 bases. This CDR3 is CASSLGQGSYF. CDR3 in DNA: TGTGCCAGCAGTCTTGGACAGGGTTCGTATTTT.

This clone was picked up a small number of times. The chain carries TRBV11-3 and TRBJ1-3; TRBD1 is a possible D gene (6 bases). V shed 5 bases and J shed 6 bases, with 14 bases lying between them. Germline V gene data show CDR1 as SGHNT and CDR2 as YENEEA. The CDR3 contains 14 residues. The CDR3 reads CASSVGGAENTIYF. CDR3 DNA sequence: TGTGCCAGCAGCGTTGGGGGGGCCGAAAACACCATATATTTT.

Turning to this clone: Other DNA sequences in the sample encode the same CDR3. The V call is TRBV28, the J call TRBJ2-7; possibly TRBD2 for D (5 bases). In germline, CDR1 is MDHEN, CDR2 SYDVKM. Deletions cut 5 bases from V and 4 bases from J, with 9 bases between. The length of the CDR3 is 12 residues. The CDR3 protein is CASSLAGYEQYF. CDR3 coding DNA: TGTGCCAGCAGTCTCGCGGGTTACGAGCAGTACTTC.

The chain carries TRBV5-1 and TRBJ1-4, with 7 nucleotides matching TRBD1. CDR3 length: 13 residues. The V segment lost 0 bases and the J segment 16 bases; nucleotides outside the gene matches: 9. From germline, CDR1 is SGHRS and CDR2 YFSETQ. CDR3 amino acids: CASSLAEGTEPFF. DNA for the CDR3: TGCGCCAGCAGCTTGGCCGAAGGGACAGAACCGTTTTTT.

The chain carries TRBV14 and TRBJ1-1; 7 bases align to TRBD1. Germline CDR1 reads SGHDN; CDR2 reads FVKESK. CDR3 size: 17 residues. V dropped 3 bases and J dropped 6; count of bases not matched to a gene: 16. This CDR3 reads CASSHRGRLRGLAEAFF. Here the CDR3 DNA reads TGTGCCAGCAGCCACCGGGGGCGTTTGAGGGGGCTCGCTGAAGCTTTCTTT.

This chain joins TRBV19 and TRBJ2-1, with a possible D match to TRBD1 (5 bases). Per the germline V gene, CDR1 is LNHDA and CDR2 is SQIVND (reference sequence). Trimming stripped 5 bases from V and 4 bases from J, with 12 bases between. The CDR3 length is 14 residues. The CDR3 sequence: CASSLRTTYNEQFF. The CDR3 DNA follows: TGTGCCAGTAGTCTCCGGACAACTTACAATGAGCAGTTCTTC.

This chain links TRBV5-1 with TRBJ2-3; 8 bases align to TRBD2. V trimming: 4 bases; J trimming: 6 bases; junction bases outside the gene matches: 7. CDR1 and CDR2 (germline): SGHRS, YFSETQ. The CDR3 sequence is 14 residues long. The CDR3 sequence is CASSTGLAGDTQYF. The CDR3 nucleotides read TGCGCCAGCAGCACAGGACTAGCAGGTGATACGCAGTATTTT.

The J gene is TRBJ2-3, the V gene TRBV18; D is unclear. CDR1 is KGHSH and CDR2 is LQKENI in the germline V gene. V shed 3 bases and J shed 1 base, with 8 bases lying between them. The CDR3 runs 14 residues. The CDR3 DNA reads as TGTGCCAGCTCACCCCAAGTAGGCACAGATACGCAGTATTTT. Its translation: CASSPQVGTDTQYF.

Points on this clone: A much larger clone differs from this one at a single base, so this may be a read error. For the CDR3, the DNA is TGTGCCAGCAGCTTGGCCGGGAGCACAGATACGCAGTATTTT. Translated, it gives CASSLAGSTDTQYF. The rearrangement uses TRBV5-4 and TRBJ2-3; D ambiguous. The germline V gene encodes CDR1 SGHNT and CDR2 YYREEE (reference sequence). Deletions cut 0 bases from V and 0 bases from J, with 5 bases between. The CDR3 is 14 residues long.

V usage is TRBV6-6 and J usage is TRBJ2-5; D might be TRBD2 (6 bases). The germline gives CDR1 MNHNY, CDR2 SVGAGI (reference sequence). The CDR3 covers 12 residues. V gave up 11 bases and J gave up 7 bases, with 17 bases separating them. The CDR3 DNA sequence: TGTGCCCTTAGCGGTAGCAGCGGGACCCAGTACTTC. Amino acid sequence: CALSGSSGTQYF.

The rearrangement links TRBV24-1 to TRBJ2-1, with 11 bases fitting TRBD2. Germline CDR1 and CDR2: KGHDR and SFDVKD. The CDR3 length is 17 residues. The J segment lost 0 bases and the V segment lost 3 bases, leaving 3 bases of the junction unmatched. CDR3 nucleotide sequence: TGTGCCACCAGTGATCCTAGCGGGGGGTCCTCCTACAATGAGCAGTTCTTC. The encoded protein is CATSDPSGGSSYNEQFF.

This clone was recorded only once. The chain recombines TRBV29-1 with TRBJ1-2; D not resolved. The germline gives CDR1 SQVTM, CDR2 ANQGSEA. The CDR3 spans 13 residues. V lost 3 bases to trimming and J lost 3 bases, with 11 bases between them. The DNA of the CDR3 is TGCAGCGTTGAGAATCGCCAGTACTATGGCTACACCTTC. Translating gives CSVENRQYYGYTF.